Below, 28 T cell receptor beta chains from the same sample are listed, as sequenced in a study of naive and memory T cell subsets. Adult healthy volunteers gave 2.5 ml peripheral blood for whole-blood RNA. Alpha and beta constant region primers primed reverse transcription for blood and skin samples. TCRdb ran MiXCR on the 5' RACE reads and lists one entry per CDR3 protein. The sample yields about 26,000 distinct CDR3 sequences, roughly 23% seen once. These receptors all stem from a female donor in good health.

CDR3 in DNA: TGTGCCAGCAGCAACCCGGAGCGCTCTGGGGCCAACGTCCTGACTTTC. It codes for CASSNPERSGANVLTF. The V and J genes are TRBV6-5 and TRBJ2-6; D ambiguous. Between the trimmed V and J ends, which lost 6 bases and 0 bases, there was a span of 12 bases. CDR3 length: 16 amino acids. CDR1 and CDR2 from the germline V gene are MNHEY and SVGAGI.

The chain is built from TRBV7-2 and TRBJ1-5, with D hard to call. Germline V gives CDR1 SGHTA, CDR2 FQGNSA. The CDR3 has 15 amino acids. V lost 1 base, J lost 5 bases, and 12 bases lay in between. The CDR3 sequence is CASSLGVSLYQPQHF. In nucleotides, the CDR3 is TGTGCCAGCAGCTTAGGGGTCAGTTTATATCAGCCCCAGCATTTT.

With regard to this clonotype: One end of the junction fails to match germline, which may point to a read error. J is TRBJ1-2 and V is TRBV27; D is possibly TRBD1 (5 bases). CDR3 length: 16 residues. Per the germline V gene, CDR1 is MNHEY and CDR2 is SMNVEV (reference sequence). As DNA, the CDR3 is TGTGCCAGCAGTCTCCTACCGGGACGGTCTAACTATGGCGACACCTTC. This sequence encodes CASSLLPGRSNYGDTF.

This clonotype was observed a few times. V gene TRBV29-1 combines with J gene TRBJ1-1; D ambiguous. The length of the CDR3 is 14 residues. Trimming removed 4 bases at V and 5 bases at J, with 17 bases between. Germline V gene data show CDR1 as SQVTM and CDR2 as ANQGSEA. The CDR3 DNA reads as TGCAGCGTTGTTTCCGGTATAGGATTAACTGAAGCTTTCTTT. It yields the protein CSVVSGIGLTEAFF. The full variable domain, with the rest looked up from reference TRBV29-1 and TRBJ1-1, is SAVISQKPSRDICQRGTSLTIQCQVDSQVTMMFWYRQQPGQSLTLIATANQGSEATYESGFVIDKFPISRPNLTFSTLTVSNMSPEDSSIYLCSVVSGIGLTEAFFGQGTRLTVV.

This clonotype was picked up many times. This chain's CDR3 is CASSWRDTTYNEQFF. CDR3 nucleotides: TGTGCCAGCAGCTGGAGGGACACGACCTACAATGAGCAGTTCTTC. The rearrangement joins TRBV7-9 to TRBJ2-1, with D possibly called TRBD1 or TRBD2 (6 bases each). The CDR3 is 15 residues long. V was trimmed by 4 bases and J by 2 bases, leaving 12 bases between them. The V gene's germline CDR1 is SEHNR and CDR2 FQNEAQ (reference sequence). Full variable domain (missing parts from reference TRBV7-9 and TRBJ2-1): DTGVSQNPRHKITKRGQNVTFRCDPISEHNRLYWYRQTLGQGPEFLTYFQNEAQLEKSRLLSDRFSAERPKGSFSTLEIQRTEQGDSAMYLCASSWRDTTYNEQFFGPGTRLTVL.

The chain recombines TRBV20-1 with TRBJ1-3; D is unresolved. Looked up from germline, CDR1 is DFQATT and CDR2 is SNEGSKA (reference sequence). Trimming pared 3 bases from V and 0 bases from J, leaving 12 bases between. This CDR3 is built from 15 residues. CDR3 in amino acids: CSASVVLSSGNTIYF. The CDR3 DNA sequence: TGCAGTGCTAGCGTGGTTTTGAGCTCTGGAAACACCATATATTTT.

This clonotype was counted between two and nine times. The gene calls are TRBV6-5 and TRBJ1-1; D uncertain. Trimming removed 5 bases at V and 4 bases at J, with 8 bases between. Per the germline V gene, CDR1 is MNHEY and CDR2 is SVGAGI. This CDR3 is built from 12 residues. This CDR3 reads CASSLVGTEAFF. The CDR3 bases are TGTGCCAGCAGTCTGGTTGGCACTGAAGCTTTCTTT.

This clonotype appeared a few times. The CDR3 DNA is TGCAGTGCTATAAAACCGACAGGAGCGGGGTATGGGCAGCCCCAGCATTTT. This codes for CSAIKPTGAGYGQPQHF. V usage is TRBV20-1 and J usage is TRBJ1-5; tentative D call: TRBD1 (6 bases). V was clipped by 4 bases and J by 7 bases, with 26 bases between them. This CDR3 contains 17 residues. Germline loops: CDR1 DFQATT, CDR2 SNEGSKA (reference sequence).

The rearrangement links TRBV10-3 to TRBJ2-5; D is perhaps TRBD2 (5 bases). This CDR3 has 13 residues. Germline V lookup: CDR1 ENHRY, CDR2 SYGVKD. V lost 4 bases to trimming and J lost 2 bases, with 8 bases between them. The CDR3 sequence: CAISGTGQETQYF. CDR3 nucleotides: TGTGCCATCAGTGGGACGGGACAAGAGACCCAGTACTTC.

This clonotype showed up just a few times. A much larger clone lies one base from this, so it may be a read error. The J gene is TRBJ1-6, the V gene TRBV20-1; 10 bases align to TRBD1. This CDR3 has 15 amino acids. Germline CDR1 DFQATT, CDR2 SNEGSKA (reference sequence). CDR3 sequence (DNA): TGCAGTGCTAGAGATGGGACAGGGGAAAGTTCACCCCTCAACTTT. It encodes CSARDGTGESSPLNF.

This clonotype was detected only a few times. The chain uses TRBV6-6 and TRBJ1-4; D unresolved. The CDR3 is made up of 10 amino acids. Between the trimmed V and J ends, which lost 6 bases and 8 bases, there was a span of 4 bases. Germline CDR1 MNHNY, CDR2 SVGAGI (reference sequence). The CDR3, as DNA: TGTGCCAGCAGCCGAGAAAAACTGTTTTTT. Protein product: CASSREKLFF.

Many counts were recorded for this clonotype. The chain is built from TRBV6-1 and TRBJ2-6; D is unresolved. Looked up from germline, CDR1 is MNHNS and CDR2 is SASEGT. The CDR3 sequence is 15 residues long. Trimming cost V 4 bases and J 0 bases, with 7 bases left between them. The DNA of the CDR3 is TGTGCCAGCAGTGCCCGGAGCTCTGGGGCCAACGTCCTGACTTTC. Its translation: CASSARSSGANVLTF.

The gene calls are TRBV12-5 and TRBJ2-5; either TRBD1 or TRBD2 may fit D (5 bases each). This CDR3 has 16 amino acids. Trimming removed 6 bases at V and 0 bases at J, with 17 bases between. Germline V gene data show CDR1 as LGHNT and CDR2 as FRNRAP. In DNA, the CDR3 is TGTGCTAGTGGCGAACTAGGGGTCCCGTACCAAGAGACCCAGTACTTC. Translated: CASGELGVPYQETQYF.

The V gene is TRBV6-2 or TRBV6-3, the J gene TRBJ1-1; D is unclear. The CDR3 extends over 12 amino acids. The V gene's germline CDR1 is MNHEY and CDR2 SVGEGT. Trimming stripped 3 bases from V and 10 bases from J, with 12 bases between. Written as DNA, the CDR3 is TGTGCCAGCAGTTATCGAGGTTGGGGAGCTTTCTTT. Translating it yields CASSYRGWGAFF.

This rearrangement joins TRBV6-6 to TRBJ2-6; no reliable D call. V gave up 8 bases and J gave up 0 bases, with 11 bases separating them. Per the germline V gene, CDR1 is MNHNY and CDR2 is SVGAGI (reference sequence). The CDR3 sequence is 15 residues long. The CDR3 DNA follows: TGTGCCAGCGGCATGTACAGCTCTGGGGCCAACGTCCTGACTTTC. Translation gives CASGMYSSGANVLTF.

In this sample, this clonotype turned up a few times. The chain carries TRBV6-2 or TRBV6-3 and TRBJ1-5; 7 bases are a match to TRBD1. There are 14 residues in the CDR3. CDR1 and CDR2 (germline): MNHEY, SVGEGT. Trimming at V came to 6 bases and at J to 2 bases, leaving 4 bases not matched to a gene. The CDR3 region is CASSDRAGNQPQHF. CDR3 DNA: TGTGCCAGCAGCGACAGGGCAGGCAATCAGCCCCAGCATTTT.

Relative to its sample, this clonotype is medium-sized. The rearrangement joins TRBV11-2 to TRBJ2-1, with 8 bases fitting TRBD2. Trimming cost V 5 bases and J 8 bases; bases outside gene matches: 14. Germline lookup yields CDR1 SGHAT and CDR2 FQNNGV. The CDR3 extends over 16 amino acids. As DNA, the CDR3 is TGTGCCAGCAGCGGGATGAAGCGGGGGACTAACGATGAGCAGTTCTTC. It encodes CASSGMKRGTNDEQFF.

This clonotype rates as medium-sized (0.01 to 0.1%). The V call is TRBV18, the J call TRBJ1-1; D might be TRBD1 (5 bases). Trimming left V 6 bases short and J 3 bases short, with 11 bases between. The CDR3 loop spans 13 amino acids. Germline V gene lookup returns CDR1 KGHSH and CDR2 LQKENI. The CDR3 sequence is CASSLGGDTEAFF. As DNA, the CDR3 is TGTGCCAGCTCTCTCGGGGGGGACACTGAAGCTTTCTTT.

The chain combines TRBV5-1 with TRBJ2-1; 12 nucleotides line up with TRBD2. CDR1 is SGHRS, CDR2 YFSETQ, per germline. The ends lost 0 bases at V and 3 bases at J; junction bases unmatched: 7. The length of the CDR3 is 18 residues. The DNA for the CDR3 is TGCGCCAGCAGCTTGGCCCAGAGACTAGCGGGGGACTACAATGAGCAGTTCTTC. Protein product: CASSLAQRLAGDYNEQFF. Looking up the rest from reference TRBV5-1 and TRBJ2-1 gives the full variable domain: KAGVTQTPRYLIKTRGQQVTLSCSPISGHRSVSWYQQTPGQGLQFLFEYFSETQRNKGNFPGRFSGRQFSNSRSEMNVSTLELGDSALYLCASSLAQRLAGDYNEQFFGPGTRLTVL.

This clonotype was seen repeatedly, ten times or more. This rearrangement joins TRBV20-1 to TRBJ2-3, with D unclear. The CDR3 runs 14 residues. V shed 8 bases and J shed 1 base, with 16 bases lying between them. The V gene's germline CDR1 is DFQATT and CDR2 SNEGSKA (reference sequence). This CDR3 reads CSPRGRFGTDTQYF. The CDR3, as DNA: TGCAGTCCCAGAGGAAGATTCGGCACAGATACGCAGTATTTT.

This clonotype was seen at least ten times. The chain has TRBV27 and TRBJ2-3; D is perhaps TRBD2 (6 bases). V was shortened by 8 bases and J by 4 bases, with 19 bases between the two germline ends. Germline CDR1 and CDR2: MNHEY and SMNVEV (reference sequence). CDR3 length: 15 residues. CDR3 DNA sequence: TGTGCCAGCTCCCCCTTGGCGGGGAGTTCAGATACGCAGTATTTT. Residues: CASSPLAGSSDTQYF.

This chain links TRBV27 with TRBJ2-7; D may be TRBD1 (6 bases). The CDR3 extends over 15 amino acids. Germline CDR1 reads MNHEY; CDR2 reads SMNVEV (reference sequence). V was trimmed by 5 bases and J by 4 bases, leaving 18 bases between them. CDR3 in DNA: TGTGCCAGCAGTCCCTACAGGGATCGGCCTTACGAGCAGTACTTC. Translation gives CASSPYRDRPYEQYF.

This clonotype was found a few times. The chain carries TRBV12-3 or TRBV12-4 and TRBJ2-7; D gene uncertain. Trimming took 1 base from V and 3 from J, leaving 7 bases between them. The CDR3 loop spans 13 amino acids. DNA for the CDR3: TGTGCCAGCAGTTTAGGCCAGATCTACGAGCAGTACTTC. It translates to CASSLGQIYEQYF.

The chain is built from TRBV29-1 and TRBJ2-1; 8 bases fit TRBD2. This CDR3 is 14 amino acids long. Germline-derived CDR1 and CDR2 are SQVTM and ANQGSEA. Trimming at V came to 7 bases and at J to 9 bases, leaving 14 bases not matched to a gene. The CDR3 bases are TGCAGCGGGGGAGCGGGGGCGCCGGGCGGTGAGCAGTTCTTC. Its protein product is CSGGAGAPGGEQFF.

Only a few counts were recorded for this clonotype. This chain uses TRBV20-1 with TRBJ2-3, with 10 bases matching TRBD2. Germline CDR1 DFQATT, CDR2 SNEGSKA (reference sequence). J lost 5 bases, V lost 6 bases, and 14 bases had no gene match. CDR3 length: 16 residues. The chain's CDR3 is CSANRGAGGQKDTQYF. CDR3 coding DNA: TGCAGTGCCAATCGAGGAGCGGGGGGGCAGAAAGATACGCAGTATTTT.

By proportion, this clonotype is medium-sized. The rearrangement uses TRBV7-9 and TRBJ1-4; 7 nucleotides align to TRBD1. CDR3 length equals 14 residues. Germline V gene data show CDR1 as SEHNR and CDR2 as FQNEAQ (reference sequence). V gave up 3 bases and J gave up 8 bases; unmatched junction bases: 6. The CDR3 nucleotides read TGTGCCAGCAGCTTCACAGGGGCTGGGGAAAAACTGTTTTTT. Protein: CASSFTGAGEKLFF.

This clonotype turned up a few times. The chain joins TRBV29-1 to TRBJ2-1, with TRBD2 identical over 7 bases. Per the germline V gene, CDR1 is SQVTM and CDR2 is ANQGSEA. V lost 4 bases, J lost 6 bases, and 0 bases stayed unmatched. The CDR3 length is 11 residues. The chain's CDR3 is CSVGLANEQFF. CDR3 bases: TGCAGCGTTGGACTAGCCAATGAGCAGTTCTTC.

This clonotype was seen a few times. The gene calls are TRBV6-5 and TRBJ2-5; D ambiguous. V was pared by 0 bases and J by 4 bases, with 12 bases between. The CDR3 runs to 15 residues. Germline CDR1 reads MNHEY; CDR2 reads SVGAGI. CDR3: CASSYSGSVAETQYF. In DNA, the CDR3 is TGTGCCAGCAGTTACTCGGGCTCAGTGGCAGAGACCCAGTACTTC.